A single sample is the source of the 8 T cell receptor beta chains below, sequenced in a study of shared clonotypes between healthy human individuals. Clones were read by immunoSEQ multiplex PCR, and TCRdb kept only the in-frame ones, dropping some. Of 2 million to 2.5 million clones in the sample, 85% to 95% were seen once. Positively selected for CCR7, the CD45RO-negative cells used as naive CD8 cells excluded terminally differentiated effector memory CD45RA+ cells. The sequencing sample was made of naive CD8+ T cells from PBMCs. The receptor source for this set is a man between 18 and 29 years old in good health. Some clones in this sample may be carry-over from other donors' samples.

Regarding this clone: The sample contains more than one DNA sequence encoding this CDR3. CDR3 in amino acids: CASSYSEGYQPQHF. The CDR3 nucleotides read TGTGCCAGCAGTTACTCCGAGGGGTATCAGCCCCAGCATTTT. The rearrangement links TRBV6-5 to TRBJ1-5, with D maybe TRBD1 (5 bases). The length of the CDR3 is 14 residues. CDR1 and CDR2 (germline): MNHEY, SVGAGI. V lost 0 bases and J 5 bases, leaving 8 bases between the germline ends.

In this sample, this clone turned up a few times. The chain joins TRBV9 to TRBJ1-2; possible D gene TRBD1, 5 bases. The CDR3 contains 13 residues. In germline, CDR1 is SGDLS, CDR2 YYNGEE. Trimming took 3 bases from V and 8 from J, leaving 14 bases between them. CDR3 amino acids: CASSEPQGVGYTF. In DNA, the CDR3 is TGTGCCAGCAGCGAGCCGCAGGGTGTCGGCTACACCTTC. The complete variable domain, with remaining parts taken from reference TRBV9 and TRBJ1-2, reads DSGVTQTPKHLITATGQRVTLRCSPRSGDLSVYWYQQSLDQGLQFLIQYYNGEERAKGNILERFSAQQFPDLHSELNLSSLELGDSALYFCASSEPQGVGYTFGSGTRLTVV.

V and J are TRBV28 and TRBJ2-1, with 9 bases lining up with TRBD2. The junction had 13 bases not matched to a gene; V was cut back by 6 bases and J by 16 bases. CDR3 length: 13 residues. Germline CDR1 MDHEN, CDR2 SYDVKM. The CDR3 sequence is CASSPLPISGRFF. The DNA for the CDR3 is TGTGCCAGCAGCCCCCTACCGATTAGCGGGAGATTCTTC.

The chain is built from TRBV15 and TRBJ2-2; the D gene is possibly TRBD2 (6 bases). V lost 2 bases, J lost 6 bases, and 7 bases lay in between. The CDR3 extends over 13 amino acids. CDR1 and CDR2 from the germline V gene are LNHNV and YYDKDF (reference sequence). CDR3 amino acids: CATSRSGAGELFF. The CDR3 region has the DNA TGTGCCACCAGCAGATCGGGAGCCGGGGAGCTGTTTTTT.

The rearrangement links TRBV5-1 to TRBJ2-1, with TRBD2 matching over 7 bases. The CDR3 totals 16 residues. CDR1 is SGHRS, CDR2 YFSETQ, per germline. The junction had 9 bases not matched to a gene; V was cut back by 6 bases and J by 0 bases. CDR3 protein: CASNLGRGSSYNEQFF. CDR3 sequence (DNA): TGCGCCAGCAACCTGGGGCGGGGGAGCTCCTACAATGAGCAGTTCTTC.

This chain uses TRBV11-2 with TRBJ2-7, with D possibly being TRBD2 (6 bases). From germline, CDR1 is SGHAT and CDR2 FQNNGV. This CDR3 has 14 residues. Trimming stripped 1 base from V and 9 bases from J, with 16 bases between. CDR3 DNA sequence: TGTGCCAGCAGCTTAGTGGGGGGACCCCTTGGGCAGTACTTC. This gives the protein CASSLVGGPLGQYF.

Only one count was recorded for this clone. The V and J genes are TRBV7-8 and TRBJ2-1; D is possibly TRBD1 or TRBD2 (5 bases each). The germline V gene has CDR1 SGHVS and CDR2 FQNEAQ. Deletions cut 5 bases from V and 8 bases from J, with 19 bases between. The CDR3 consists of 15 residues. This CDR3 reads CASSGDLAYGDEQFF. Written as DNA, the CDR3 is TGTGCCAGCAGCGGGGACCTAGCCTACGGCGATGAGCAGTTCTTC.

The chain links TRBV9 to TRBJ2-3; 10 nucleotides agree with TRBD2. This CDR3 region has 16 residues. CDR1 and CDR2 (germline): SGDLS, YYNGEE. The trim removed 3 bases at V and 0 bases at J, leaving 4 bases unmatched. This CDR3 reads CASSASGSGSTDTQYF. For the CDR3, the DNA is TGTGCCAGCAGCGCTAGCGGGAGCGGAAGCACAGATACGCAGTATTTT.